The T cell receptor beta chain described here comes from a study of T cell clonotyping in hematopoietic cell transplantation. Study-level background: Cytoreduction preceded collection of pretransplant recipient samples.

Time point indicated: recipient sample about 28 days before transplant, after cytoreduction. Study observations and caveats: At the given depth, recipient repertoires were over 95% de novo clonotypes. Higher Inverse Simpson Index values in graft donor and pretransplant recipient predicted broader posttransplant TCR diversity.

TCRdb's copy holds only in-frame clones and misses some; the assay was immunoSEQ multiplex PCR. The sample contains some 29,000 clones, around three quarters of which appear only once. Turning to this clone: Its antigen is still unknown.

The V gene's germline CDR1 is MNHNS and CDR2 SASEGT. The germline V and J ends were trimmed by 1 base and 7 bases, with 11 bases remaining between them. CDR3 size: 13 residues. Sample: peripheral blood mononuclear cells, taken before stem cell transplant. The receptor's source is a woman between 25 and 40 years old with chronic myeloid leukemia. Some clones in this sample may be carry-over from other donors' samples. This chain links TRBV6-1 with TRBJ2-7, with D unresolved. The CDR3 loop reads CASSEGPSGEQYF. CDR3 DNA sequence: TGTGCCAGCAGTGAAGGCCCGAGTGGAGAGCAGTACTTC.